These 21 T cell receptor beta chains originate from one sample sequenced in a study of blood T cell repertoires in COVID-19. Some clones are missing from TCRdb's copy, which holds only in-frame ones; the method was immunoSEQ multiplex PCR. This table holds roughly 230,000 clones, roughly nine tenths found once. The sample was peripheral blood. Receptors were obtained from a middle-aged woman who had recovered from COVID-19.

The chain combines TRBV29-1 with TRBJ1-1, with 7 bases identical to TRBD1. The CDR3 covers 13 residues. Trimming at V came to 7 bases and at J to 4 bases, leaving 9 bases not matched to a gene. CDR1 and CDR2 from the germline V gene are SQVTM and ANQGSEA. This CDR3 reads CSGNRGVATEAFF. The CDR3 DNA reads as TGCAGCGGGAACAGGGGAGTCGCCACTGAAGCTTTCTTT.

The gene calls are TRBV7-6 and TRBJ1-1; D not certain. Germline CDR1 SGHVS, CDR2 FNYEAQ. This CDR3 region has 15 residues. The germline V and J ends were trimmed by 5 bases and 4 bases, with 17 bases remaining between them. The DNA for the CDR3 is TGTGCCAGCAGCATATTTGGAGGATACGGCACTGAAGCTTTCTTT. It encodes CASSIFGGYGTEAFF.

The CDR3: CASSSGGGIEKLFF. CDR3 bases: TGTGCCAGCAGCTCAGGGGGAGGAATTGAAAAACTGTTTTTT. The chain employs TRBV2 and TRBJ1-4, with 7 nucleotides matching TRBD1. V lost 6 bases to trimming and J lost 7 bases; unmatched junction nucleotides: 8. CDR1 and CDR2 (germline): SNHLY, FYNNEI. The CDR3 totals 14 residues.

This clone was observed once. V is TRBV7-9 and J is TRBJ2-5, with 14 bases aligning to TRBD2. J lost 5 bases, V lost 6 bases, and 5 bases had no gene match. Germline V CDR1 and CDR2: SEHNR, FQNEAQ (reference sequence). The CDR3 runs to 15 residues. The CDR3 region has the DNA TGTGCCAGCAGGGGACTAGCGGGAGTTGGGGAGACCCAGTACTTC. This codes for CASRGLAGVGETQYF.

The rearrangement joins TRBV30 to TRBJ1-3; D remains unclear. Trimming left V 1 base short and J 2 bases short, with 6 bases between. This CDR3 has 13 amino acids. The germline CDR1 and CDR2 sequences are GTSNPN and SVGIG (reference sequence). CDR3 in amino acids: CAWSAGTGNTIYF. In nucleotides, the CDR3 is TGTGCCTGGAGTGCGGGGACTGGAAACACCATATATTTT.

The rearrangement joins TRBV27 to TRBJ2-7; TRBD1 might be the D (6 bases). The CDR3 is 14 residues long. Germline V gene lookup returns CDR1 MNHEY and CDR2 SMNVEV (reference sequence). Trimming shortened V by 0 bases and J by 0 bases, and 6 bases separated the two germline ends. The CDR3 here is CASSLSTGSYEQYF. The CDR3 DNA reads as TGTGCCAGCAGTTTATCGACAGGCTCCTACGAGCAGTACTTC.

The chain carries TRBV6-5 and TRBJ2-7; weak D call: TRBD2 (5 bases). CDR1 and CDR2 from the germline V gene are MNHEY and SVGAGI. CDR3 size: 13 residues. V was trimmed by 6 bases and J by 1 base, leaving 10 bases between them. The CDR3 is CASSNSGSYEQYF. The CDR3 coding sequence is TGTGCCAGCAGCAACAGCGGTTCCTACGAGCAGTACTTC.

The chain links TRBV24-1 to TRBJ1-2; perhaps TRBD1 as D (6 bases). The V gene's germline CDR1 is KGHDR and CDR2 SFDVKD. This CDR3 contains 13 residues. V lost 7 bases to trimming and J lost 2 bases, with 10 bases between them. The CDR3 DNA reads as TGTGCCACCAGCCTTACAGGGAACTATGGCTACACCTTC. Translating gives CATSLTGNYGYTF.

This clone showed up just once. The identical CDR3 is also encoded by other nucleotide sequences in the sample. The rearrangement uses TRBV10-3 and TRBJ2-3; 7 bases are shared with TRBD1. The germline V gene has CDR1 ENHRY and CDR2 SYGVKD. This CDR3 has 14 residues. V lost 0 bases and J lost 3; bases outside the gene matches: 0. CDR3 region: CAISESTGTDTQYF. CDR3 nucleotide sequence: TGTGCCATCAGTGAGTCGACAGGGACAGATACGCAGTATTTT.

The chain recombines TRBV5-4 with TRBJ2-7; possibly TRBD2 for D (5 bases). V lost 2 bases to trimming and J lost 7 bases, with 10 bases between them. CDR3 length: 12 amino acids. Germline-derived CDR1 and CDR2 are SGHNT and YYREEE (reference sequence). As DNA, the CDR3 is TGTGCCAGCAGCTTCGGCGGGCCGGAGCAGTACTTC. It yields the protein CASSFGGPEQYF.

This clone was counted once. The chain couples TRBV12-3 or TRBV12-4 to TRBJ2-3; D perhaps matches TRBD1 (8 bases). CDR3 length equals 11 residues. Trimming took off 5 bases at V and 15 bases at J, with 15 bases between the two ends. This CDR3 is CASSNRGGSYF. Here the CDR3 DNA reads TGTGCCAGCAGTAACAGGGGGGGTAGTTATTTT.

This clone has only one observation. V and J are TRBV9 and TRBJ2-1; 8 positions agree with TRBD1. Trimming took 4 bases from V and 5 from J; bases not matched to a gene: 8. Germline V gives CDR1 SGDLS, CDR2 YYNGEE. The CDR3 totals 15 residues. The CDR3 protein is CASSIGQGSNNEQFF. The CDR3 nucleotides read TGTGCCAGCAGCATTGGACAGGGCTCTAACAATGAGCAGTTCTTC.

The rearrangement uses TRBV5-6 and TRBJ1-5; no clear D gene. The V gene lost 0 bases and the J gene lost 7 bases, with 8 bases spanning the gap. The germline V gene has CDR1 SGHDT and CDR2 YYEEEE. This CDR3 comprises 13 residues. For the CDR3, the DNA is TGTGCCAGCAGCTTGGGGTACGGGCAGCCCCAGCATTTT. This gives the protein CASSLGYGQPQHF.

This sequence joins TRBV6-6 and TRBJ2-1, with D perhaps TRBD2 (6 bases). CDR1 is MNHNY and CDR2 is SVGAGI in the germline V gene (reference sequence). The V end lost 0 bases, the J end lost 12 bases, and 21 bases lay between the germline ends. The CDR3 has 16 residues. CDR3 nucleotide sequence: TGTGCCAGCAGTTACTCGGGGGACTCCGCGGAGGGGACGCAGTTCTTC. Its protein is CASSYSGDSAEGTQFF.

This sequence joins TRBV12-5 and TRBJ2-7, with a tentative D call TRBD1 (6 bases). V lost 6 bases and J lost 3, with 18 bases in between. This CDR3 has 15 residues. The germline V gene has CDR1 LGHNT and CDR2 FRNRAP. Here the CDR3 reads CASGPPGTILYEQYF. The CDR3 nucleotides are TGTGCTAGTGGACCACCCGGGACAATCCTCTACGAGCAGTACTTC. The complete variable domain, with remaining parts taken from reference TRBV12-5 and TRBJ2-7, reads DARVTQTPRHKVTEMGQEVTMRCQPILGHNTVFWYRQTMMQGLELLAYFRNRAPLDDSGMPKDRFSAEMPDATLATLKIQPSEPRDSAVYFCASGPPGTILYEQYFGPGTRLTVT.

This sequence joins TRBV12-3 or TRBV12-4 and TRBJ1-1, with 11 bases that match TRBD1. V was pared by 7 bases and J by 5 bases, with 3 bases of the junction left unmatched. There are 13 residues in the CDR3. This chain's CDR3 is CASKDRGRTEAFF. In nucleotides, the CDR3 is TGTGCCAGCAAGGACAGGGGGCGGACTGAAGCTTTCTTT.

CDR3 bases: TGTGCCAGCAGAGTAGGCGGTCTGGAGACCCAGTACTTC. It translates to CASRVGGLETQYF. The chain links TRBV12-3 or TRBV12-4 to TRBJ2-5; D is unclear. The CDR3 sequence is 13 residues long. The V end lost 6 bases, the J end lost 5 bases, and 13 bases lay between the germline ends.

The chain joins TRBV5-1 to TRBJ1-5, with D possibly being TRBD1 (5 bases). The CDR3 covers 14 residues. Germline V lookup: CDR1 SGHRS, CDR2 YFSETQ. The V end lost 4 bases, the J end lost 3 bases, and 11 bases lay between the germline ends. This CDR3 is CASSPGTTNQPQHF. In DNA, the CDR3 is TGCGCCAGCAGCCCCGGGACTACCAATCAGCCCCAGCATTTT.

The chain uses TRBV3-1 (or the pseudogene TRBV3-2) and TRBJ2-1; no definite D call. The CDR3 has 13 residues. CDR1 and CDR2 (germline): LGHDT, YNNKEL (reference sequence). V lost 0 bases, J lost 4 bases, and 4 bases lay in between. The CDR3 loop reads CASSQESYNEQFF. CDR3 coding DNA: TGTGCCAGCAGCCAAGAGTCTTACAATGAGCAGTTCTTC.

The gene calls are TRBV6-5 and TRBJ1-1; no definite D call. The V and J ends lost 4 bases and 14 bases respectively, with 20 bases between them. The CDR3 length is 13 residues. CDR1 is MNHEY and CDR2 is SVGAGI in the germline V gene. The DNA for the CDR3 is TGTGCCAGCAGTTCTCCGGTGATGTTGGAGAACTTCTTT. Residues: CASSSPVMLENFF.

The V gene is TRBV29-1, the J gene TRBJ1-1; D is ambiguous. The V gene lost 3 bases and the J gene lost 3 bases, with 17 bases spanning the gap. The CDR3 consists of 15 residues. Germline CDR1 and CDR2: SQVTM and ANQGSEA. CDR3 sequence: CSVDLLFGSDTEAFF. CDR3 nucleotide sequence: TGCAGCGTTGATCTTTTGTTCGGGAGCGACACTGAAGCTTTCTTT.